This T cell receptor beta chain is drawn from a study of T cell repertoires in cytomegalovirus infection. Study-level information: Evidence of both CMV infection and a matching HLA type came from public TCR beta signatures.

By proportion, this clonotype is medium-sized. The antigen is not known. Points from the study as a whole: Dominant in the ex vivo response were TCR beta clonotypes restricted by HLA-C and specific for CMV.

Each CDR3 protein gets one entry after TCRdb re-called the reads with MiXCR. This table has some 940,000 distinct CDR3 sequences, about 33% appearing once. Germline-derived CDR1 and CDR2 are SGHVS and FQNEAQ. The V end lost 2 bases, the J end lost 0 bases, and 13 bases lay between the germline ends. The CDR3 length is 16 residues. Material: cultured CD8+ T cells from PBMCs, obtained from culture after CMV antigen stimulation. The chain carries TRBV7-8 and TRBJ1-1, with a possible D match to TRBD1 (5 bases). This sequence originates from a human donor in good health (CMV status not recorded). Some clones in this sample may be carry-over from other donors' samples. The CDR3 protein is CASSLQRQLMNTEAFF. Here the CDR3 DNA reads TGTGCCAGCAGCTTACAACGACAGCTTATGAACACTGAAGCTTTCTTT. The full variable domain, in which reference TRBV7-8 and TRBJ1-1 provide the parts outside the CDR3, is GAGVSQSPRYKVAKRGQDVALRCDPISGHVSLFWYQQALGQGPEFLTYFQNEAQLDKSGLPSDRFFAERPEGSVSTLKIQRTQQEDSAVYLCASSLQRQLMNTEAFFGQGTRLTVV.